The 20 T cell receptor beta chains below were found in one sample sequenced in a study of blood T cell repertoires in COVID-19. The assay was immunoSEQ multiplex PCR, and TCRdb's table has in-frame clones only and misses some. The table includes 3,000 to 4,500 clones, roughly 70% detected once. Sequencing was carried out using peripheral blood. The source of these receptors is a human donor in a cohort sampled during active COVID-19.

The V and J genes are TRBV5-6 and TRBJ2-1; perhaps TRBD1 as D (5 bases). This CDR3 contains 12 residues. Deletions cut 3 bases from V and 10 bases from J, with 11 bases between. The germline gives CDR1 SGHDT, CDR2 YYEEEE. The CDR3 protein is CASSSQEYEQFF. The CDR3 nucleotides read TGTGCCAGCAGCTCACAGGAGTACGAGCAGTTCTTC.

The rearrangement uses TRBV6-5 and TRBJ2-7; TRBD1 is a possible D gene (6 bases). This CDR3 comprises 15 residues. Germline loops: CDR1 MNHEY, CDR2 SVGAGI. Trimming took off 4 bases at V and 0 bases at J, with 13 bases between the two ends. For the CDR3, the DNA is TGTGCCAGCAGTTCCCGGGACACGACCTCCTACGAGCAGTACTTC. It translates to CASSSRDTTSYEQYF.

V gene TRBV2 combines with J gene TRBJ1-2; a weak D match, TRBD1 (5 bases). The V end was cut by 8 bases, the J end by 0 bases, with 13 bases between. The germline gives CDR1 SNHLY, CDR2 FYNNEI. The CDR3 extends over 14 amino acids. The CDR3, as DNA: TGTGCCAGCCGGACAACGGGGGCTAACTATGGCTACACCTTC. The encoded protein is CASRTTGANYGYTF.

V gene TRBV30 combines with J gene TRBJ1-2; D gene ambiguous. V was cut by 4 bases and J by 5 bases, with 11 bases left in between. Germline lookup yields CDR1 GTSNPN and CDR2 SVGIG (reference sequence). The CDR3 loop spans 12 amino acids. For the CDR3, the DNA is TGTGCCTGGACAGTACGAGGGTATGGCTACACCTTC. Translated, it gives CAWTVRGYGYTF.

The V call is TRBV5-1, the J call TRBJ1-2; 11 bases map to TRBD1. V dropped 4 bases and J dropped 8; count of bases not matched to a gene: 7. The germline V gene encodes CDR1 SGHRS and CDR2 YFSETQ. This CDR3 contains 14 residues. CDR3 coding DNA: TGCGCCAGCAGCAACGGACAGGGGGCGCGGGGCTACACCTTC. Encoded protein: CASSNGQGARGYTF.

This clone has only a few counts. V and J are TRBV6-2 or TRBV6-3 and TRBJ1-5; D might be TRBD1 (6 bases). The CDR3 has 16 residues. V was cut by 5 bases and J by 1 base, with 15 bases left in between. CDR1 and CDR2 from the germline V gene are MNHEY and SVGEGT. Here the CDR3 reads CASSRQGFGSNQPQHF. CDR3 in DNA: TGTGCCAGCAGTCGCCAGGGGTTCGGGAGCAATCAGCCCCAGCATTTT.

The rearrangement uses TRBV5-6 and TRBJ1-2, with a possible D match to TRBD1 (6 bases). The CDR3 spans 16 residues. Trimming removed 3 bases from V and 4 bases from J, with 19 bases in between. Germline loops: CDR1 SGHDT, CDR2 YYEEEE. CDR3 sequence (DNA): TGTGCCAGCAGCTCATACTCTACAGGGCTAATCTATGGCTACACCTTC. Translating gives CASSSYSTGLIYGYTF. The full variable domain, rest sourced from reference TRBV5-6 and TRBJ1-2, is DAGVTQSPTHLIKTRGQQVTLRCSPKSGHDTVSWYQQALGQGPQFIFQYYEEEERQRGNFPDRFSGHQFPNYSSELNVNALLLGDSALYLCASSSYSTGLIYGYTFGSGTRLTVV.

The chain recombines TRBV30 with TRBJ2-3, with 7 bases fitting TRBD1. Germline V gene sequence: CDR1 GTSNPN, CDR2 SVGIG (reference sequence). The CDR3 consists of 14 residues. V shed 2 bases, J shed 4 bases, and the junction held 6 bases outside the gene matches. The CDR3 is CAWSYRGGADTQYF. The CDR3 DNA follows: TGTGCCTGGAGTTACAGGGGCGGAGCAGATACGCAGTATTTT.

This clone was seen a few times. The genes are TRBV24-1 and TRBJ1-5; possibly TRBD1 for D (5 bases). V lost 7 bases, J lost 2 bases, and 11 bases lay in between. This CDR3 is built from 14 residues. Germline lookup yields CDR1 KGHDR and CDR2 SFDVKD. CDR3 residues: CATSPGGGNQPQHF. The CDR3 DNA sequence: TGTGCCACCAGCCCGGGAGGGGGCAATCAGCCCCAGCATTTT.

There are a few counts of this clone. This chain connects TRBV7-2 to TRBJ1-1; possibly TRBD1 for D (5 bases). Germline V gene sequence: CDR1 SGHTA, CDR2 FQGNSA. V lost 3 bases, J lost 1 base, and 6 bases lay in between. This CDR3 contains 13 residues. CDR3 sequence reads: CASSFGGNTEAFF. The CDR3 DNA reads TGTGCCAGCAGCTTCGGGGGGAACACTGAAGCTTTCTTT.

The genes are TRBV10-3 and TRBJ1-4; weak D call: TRBD1 (6 bases). The CDR3 runs to 13 residues. Trimming removed 4 bases at V and 8 bases at J, with 11 bases between. Germline assignment: CDR1 ENHRY and CDR2 SYGVKD. The CDR3 region has the DNA TGTGCCATCAGTGGGACAGTCGGCGAAAAACTGTTTTTT. Amino acids: CAISGTVGEKLFF.

This chain links TRBV19 with TRBJ1-3; D not certain. This CDR3 is 14 amino acids long. Trimming stripped 5 bases from V and 0 bases from J, with 8 bases between. CDR1 is LNHDA and CDR2 is SQIVND in the germline V gene (reference sequence). CDR3 DNA: TGTGCCAGTAGTGACCGGGACTCTGGAAACACCATATATTTT. Protein sequence: CASSDRDSGNTIYF.

The chain employs TRBV6-2 or TRBV6-3 and TRBJ2-6; a weak D match, TRBD2 (6 bases). The CDR3 sequence is 15 residues long. In germline, CDR1 is MNHEY, CDR2 SVGEGT. The germline V and J ends were trimmed by 4 bases and 0 bases, with 7 bases remaining between them. This chain's CDR3 is CASSLGGSGANVLTF. Here the CDR3 DNA reads TGTGCCAGCAGTTTGGGGGGCTCTGGGGCCAACGTCCTGACTTTC.

The gene calls are TRBV4-1 and TRBJ1-3; D is ambiguous. The CDR3 runs 16 residues. Between the trimmed V and J ends, which lost 4 bases and 0 bases, there was a span of 13 bases. Germline-derived CDR1 and CDR2 are MGHRA and YSYEKL. The CDR3 DNA is TGCGCCAGCAGCCTGGACTTCAGTAACTCTGGAAACACCATATATTTT. Translated: CASSLDFSNSGNTIYF.

There are a few counts of this clone. The genes are TRBV15 and TRBJ1-5, with unresolved D. CDR1 is LNHNV and CDR2 is YYDKDF in the germline V gene (reference sequence). This CDR3 is 15 amino acids long. Deletions cut 0 bases from V and 7 bases from J, with 13 bases between. The CDR3 coding sequence is TGTGCCACCAGCAGAGATCCCACAAAGAACCAGCCCCAGCATTTT. Its protein is CATSRDPTKNQPQHF.

This chain uses TRBV9 with TRBJ2-1; D is uncertain. Germline-derived CDR1 and CDR2 are SGDLS and YYNGEE. The CDR3 is 12 residues long. V was clipped by 4 bases and J by 10 bases, with 12 bases between them. Here the CDR3 DNA reads TGTGCCAGCAGCCCCCGTGAGAAAGAGCAGTTCTTC. Translated: CASSPREKEQFF. The full variable domain, in which reference TRBV9 and TRBJ2-1 provide the parts outside the CDR3, is DSGVTQTPKHLITATGQRVTLRCSPRSGDLSVYWYQQSLDQGLQFLIQYYNGEERAKGNILERFSAQQFPDLHSELNLSSLELGDSALYFCASSPREKEQFFGPGTRLTVL.

This clone was observed a few times. The chain couples TRBV7-2 to TRBJ2-5; 7 nucleotides match TRBD2. Trimming at V came to 1 base and at J to 5 bases, leaving 16 bases not matched to a gene. CDR1 is SGHTA and CDR2 is FQGNSA in the germline V gene. The CDR3 has 18 amino acids. The CDR3 sequence: CASSLGRSSGNPGETQYF. The CDR3 bases are TGTGCCAGCAGCTTAGGGCGGTCTAGCGGTAACCCGGGGGAGACCCAGTACTTC. Full variable domain (missing parts from reference TRBV7-2 and TRBJ2-5): GAGVSQSPSNKVTEKGKDVELRCDPISGHTALYWYRQSLGQGLEFLIYFQGNSAPDKSGLPSDRFSAERTGGSVSTLTIQRTQQEDSAVYLCASSLGRSSGNPGETQYFGPGTRLLVL.

This clone was recorded a few times. The J gene is TRBJ1-1, the V gene TRBV5-1, with TRBD1 as a possible D gene (6 bases). CDR1 and CDR2 from the germline V gene are SGHRS and YFSETQ. V was shortened by 0 bases and J by 8 bases, with 20 bases between the two germline ends. The length of the CDR3 is 16 residues. The CDR3 here is CASSLGHRDIIVEAFF. Here the CDR3 DNA reads TGCGCCAGCAGCTTGGGACACCGGGACATTATTGTCGAAGCTTTCTTT.

CDR3 loop: CASSRAGGEGNTIYF. In nucleotides, the CDR3 is TGTGCCAGCAGCCGAGCAGGGGGCGAGGGAAACACCATATATTTT. The chain joins TRBV7-8 to TRBJ1-3, with TRBD1 matching over 8 bases. The CDR3 sequence is 15 residues long. Germline loops: CDR1 SGHVS, CDR2 FQNEAQ. Unmatched junction bases numbered 7, after V lost 5 bases and J lost 4 bases.

The chain employs TRBV6-2 or TRBV6-3 and TRBJ2-3, with 8 positions matching TRBD2. The CDR3 is made up of 16 amino acids. J lost 2 bases, V lost 6 bases, and 10 bases had no gene match. The germline V gene has CDR1 MNHEY and CDR2 SVGEGT. CDR3 coding DNA: TGTGCCAGCAGCAACGTACCTAGCGGGTACACAGATACGCAGTATTTT. Encoded protein: CASSNVPSGYTDTQYF.